These 2 T cell receptor beta chains were all obtained from the same sample, sequenced in a study of beta chain features in type 1 diabetes. Their target antigens are unknown. Investigators reverse transcribed all isolated RNA, so they sequenced expressed TCRB transcripts. Sequenced by immunoSEQ multiplex PCR; TCRdb stores in-frame clones only, minus some. The sample has some 660,000 clones; about an eighth are singletons. Whole-study findings and limits: TCRB CDR3 length was moderately but significantly reduced in all four CD4+ subsets of Type 1 diabetes patients.

Source material: naive CD4+ T cells from blood. These receptors came from a man in his late teens or twenties with type 1 diabetes.

This clone has more than one count but fewer than ten. The chain has TRBV30 and TRBJ1-2; D call uncertain. V gave up 4 bases and J gave up 1 base, with 7 bases separating them. The V gene's germline CDR1 is GTSNPN and CDR2 SVGIG (reference sequence). This CDR3 has 12 amino acids. The CDR3 here is CAWKHNNYGYTF. Here the CDR3 DNA reads TGTGCCTGGAAACACAATAACTATGGCTACACCTTC.

This clone has just a few counts. Here the CDR3 DNA reads TGTGCCAGTACCCCTAGCAGCGGGAGCTACGAGCAGTACTTC. Translation gives CASTPSSGSYEQYF. The V call is TRBV19, the J call TRBJ2-7, with TRBD2 matching 8 bases. Germline CDR1 and CDR2: LNHDA and SQIVND (reference sequence). The CDR3 spans 14 residues. With V trimmed by 7 bases and J by 3 bases, 8 bases remained unmatched. The full variable domain, in which reference TRBV19 and TRBJ2-7 provide the parts outside the CDR3, is DGGITQSPKYLFRKEGQNVTLSCEQNLNHDAMYWYRQDPGQGLRLIYYSQIVNDFQKGDIAEGYSVSREKKESFPLTVTSAQKNPTAFYLCASTPSSGSYEQYFGPGTRLTVT.